Sequencing of this TCR beta chain was carried out in a study of spatial heterogeneity in lung cancer. Looking at the study overall: Alpha-chain sequences were consistently detected less often than beta-chain sequences. A unique TCR and UMI combination showed up more than ten times in raw reads, on average.

Time point here: sample taken at primary tumor resection. The approximately 78 donors had untreated early-stage non-small cell lung cancer. The trim removed 1 base at V and 0 bases at J, leaving 2 bases unmatched. This CDR3 comprises 15 residues. TCRdb used MiXCR to reprocess the 5' RACE reads, holding one entry per CDR3 protein. This sample has about 38,000 distinct CDR3 sequences, with 7.5% found just once. This TCR was sampled from a male donor with early-stage non-small cell lung cancer. The V call is TRBV12-3 or TRBV12-4, the J call TRBJ2-7; 8 bases align to TRBD1. The sample in question was PBMCs, obtained at surgery. CDR3: CASSLGTGSSYEQYF. The CDR3 DNA follows: TGTGCCAGCAGTTTAGGGACAGGGTCCTCCTACGAGCAGTACTTC.